Reported below is one TCR beta chain. Its antigen remains unknown. This entry comes from a study of OX40 agonist ivuxolimab in advanced cancers. Using immunoSEQ multiplex PCR, the repertoire was profiled, and TCRdb retains in-frame clones only, with some absent. The table lists about 48,000 clones, around nine tenths of them singletons, with 10% in the top ten. Patients were ineligible given autoimmune disease history or systemic immunosuppression. Study-wide points: Relatively little clonal expansion, among the lowest observed, appeared in partial responders at 0.1-3.0 mg/kg. The study did not work out the antigen specificity of the expanded peripheral T cells. CD4+ and CD8+ blood T cells expanded clonally by week 6 at 0.1 to 3.0 mg/kg.

This CDR3 contains 15 residues. Trimming removed 0 bases from V and 0 bases from J, with 8 bases in between. Germline V gives CDR1 PRHDT, CDR2 FYEKMQ (reference sequence). The receptor comes from an adult with an advanced solid tumor such as melanoma, head and neck, liver or kidney cancer. The chain employs TRBV13 and TRBJ1-1; D not resolved. The sequencing here drew on CD4+ or CD8+ T cells sorted from blood, taken in a trial of the OX40 agonist ivuxolimab. CDR3 coding DNA: TGTGCCAGCAGCTTAGGATGGAGTATGAACACTGAAGCTTTCTTT. Its translation is CASSLGWSMNTEAFF.